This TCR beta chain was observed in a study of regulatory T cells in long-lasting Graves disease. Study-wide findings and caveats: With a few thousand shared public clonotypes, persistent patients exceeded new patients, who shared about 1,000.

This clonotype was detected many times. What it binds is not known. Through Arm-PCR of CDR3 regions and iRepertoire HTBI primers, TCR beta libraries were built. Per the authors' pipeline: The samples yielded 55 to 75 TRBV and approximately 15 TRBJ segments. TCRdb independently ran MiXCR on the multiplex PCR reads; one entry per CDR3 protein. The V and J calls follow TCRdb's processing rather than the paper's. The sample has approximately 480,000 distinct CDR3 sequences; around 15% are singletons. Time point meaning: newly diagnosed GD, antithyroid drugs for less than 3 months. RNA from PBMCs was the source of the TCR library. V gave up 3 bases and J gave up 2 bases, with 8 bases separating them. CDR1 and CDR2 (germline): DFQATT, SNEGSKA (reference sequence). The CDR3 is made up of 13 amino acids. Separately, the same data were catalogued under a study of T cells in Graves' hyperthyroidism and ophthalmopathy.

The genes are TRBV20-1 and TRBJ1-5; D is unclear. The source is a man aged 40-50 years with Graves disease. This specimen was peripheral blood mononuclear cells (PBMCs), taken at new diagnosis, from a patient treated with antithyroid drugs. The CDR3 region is CSASQEGNQPQHF. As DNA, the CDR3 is TGCAGTGCTAGCCAAGAGGGCAATCAGCCCCAGCATTTT.